The 26 T cell receptor beta chains below all came from one sample that was sequenced in a study of technical replicates of blood from several donors. Some clones are missing from TCRdb's copy, which holds only in-frame ones; the method was immunoSEQ multiplex PCR. The top ten hold 0.36% of the sample, which has some 94,000 clones, 90% to 97% seen once. The source material was T cells isolated from PBMCs. These receptors came from a human donor in good health.

The chain links TRBV28 to TRBJ2-7, with 11 positions matching TRBD2. The CDR3 contains 14 residues. The germline V gene encodes CDR1 MDHEN and CDR2 SYDVKM. V gave up 6 bases and J gave up 2 bases; unmatched junction bases: 3. CDR3 in DNA: TGTGCCAGCAGGTCGGGACTAGCGGCCTACGAGCAGTACTTC. Protein: CASRSGLAAYEQYF.

The rearrangement uses TRBV11-2 and TRBJ1-2; D is uncertain. The germline gives CDR1 SGHAT, CDR2 FQNNGV. This CDR3 is 12 amino acids long. V lost 1 base to trimming and J lost 5 bases, with 5 bases between them. The CDR3, as DNA: TGTGCCAGCAGCTTAGGAGGGTATGGCTACACCTTC. This sequence encodes CASSLGGYGYTF.

The CDR3 nucleotides read TGTGCCAGCAACCGGGCAGGGGAAACCTACGAGCAGTACTTC. This codes for CASNRAGETYEQYF. This chain links TRBV27 with TRBJ2-7, with TRBD1 as a possible D gene (6 bases). Germline values: CDR1 MNHEY, CDR2 SMNVEV (reference sequence). The V end lost 7 bases, the J end lost 2 bases, and 15 bases lay between the germline ends. CDR3 length: 14 amino acids.

V gene TRBV7-2 combines with J gene TRBJ2-2; TRBD2 agrees at 8 bases. The CDR3 spans 17 residues. The junction had 15 bases not matched to a gene; V was cut back by 7 bases and J by 5 bases. Germline CDR1 and CDR2: SGHTA and FQGNSA. CDR3 protein: CASTTPEHLAGTGELFF. The DNA for the CDR3 is TGTGCCAGCACCACCCCAGAACATCTAGCGGGTACCGGGGAGCTGTTTTTT.

This clone is a singleton in its sample. The V gene is TRBV6-5, the J gene TRBJ1-1; possible D gene TRBD1, 6 bases. Germline V gene data show CDR1 as MNHEY and CDR2 as SVGAGI. This CDR3 comprises 14 residues. The V end lost 2 bases, the J end lost 5 bases, and 12 bases lay between the germline ends. As DNA, the CDR3 is TGTGCCAGCAGTTACGGTGGCCAGGGGACTGAAGCTTTCTTT. Protein: CASSYGGQGTEAFF.

The chain employs TRBV6-1 and TRBJ1-5; D perhaps matches TRBD1 (5 bases). Trimming stripped 2 bases from V and 1 base from J, with 9 bases between. The CDR3 is 15 amino acids. The germline V gene encodes CDR1 MNHNS and CDR2 SASEGT. CDR3 loop: CASSEQGGSNQPQHF. DNA for the CDR3: TGTGCCAGCAGTGAACAGGGTGGCAGCAATCAGCCCCAGCATTTT.

The genes are TRBV28 and TRBJ2-1, with a tentative D call TRBD1 (5 bases). The CDR3 loop spans 12 amino acids. Germline CDR1 is MDHEN and CDR2 is SYDVKM. V was shortened by 6 bases and J by 7 bases, with 10 bases between the two germline ends. CDR3 sequence reads: CASSTPGNEQFF. The DNA for the CDR3 is TGTGCCAGCAGCACCCCAGGGAATGAGCAGTTCTTC.

This chain links TRBV2 with TRBJ2-1; D may be TRBD1 (5 bases). The CDR3 is 13 amino acids. V was pared by 11 bases and J by 9 bases, with 20 bases between. Germline V CDR1 and CDR2: SNHLY, FYNNEI. The CDR3 spells CASFRARHVEQFF. CDR3 nucleotide sequence: TGTGCCTCCTTCAGGGCCCGTCATGTTGAGCAGTTCTTC.

Only a few counts were recorded for this clone. V is TRBV28 and J is TRBJ1-1, with D possibly matching TRBD1 (5 bases). Trimming removed 5 bases at V and 2 bases at J, with 21 bases between. The CDR3 is 17 residues long. CDR1 and CDR2 (germline): MDHEN, SYDVKM. Here the CDR3 DNA reads TGTGCCAGCAGTACTCCCGAAGCAGCGGGGGTAAACACTGAAGCTTTCTTT. Protein: CASSTPEAAGVNTEAFF. The complete variable domain, with remaining parts taken from reference TRBV28 and TRBJ1-1, reads DVKVTQSSRYLVKRTGEKVFLECVQDMDHENMFWYRQDPGLGLRLIYFSYDVKMKEKGDIPEGYSVSREKKERFSLILESASTNQTSMYLCASSTPEAAGVNTEAFFGQGTRLTVV.

The CDR3 bases are TGTGCCAGTAGTATAGGGTTCGACAGGGTTGATGGCTACACCTTC. It yields the protein CASSIGFDRVDGYTF. The chain couples TRBV19 to TRBJ1-2; TRBD1 aligns across 7 bases. Trimming at V came to 1 base and at J to 6 bases, leaving 8 bases not matched to a gene. Germline loops: CDR1 LNHDA, CDR2 SQIVND (reference sequence). The CDR3 runs to 15 residues.

The V call is TRBV19, the J call TRBJ2-3, with 7 bases fitting TRBD1. V lost 5 bases, J lost 5 bases, and 7 bases stayed unmatched. Germline-derived CDR1 and CDR2 are LNHDA and SQIVND (reference sequence). There are 14 residues in the CDR3. The chain's CDR3 is CASSETGARDTQYF. In DNA, the CDR3 is TGTGCCAGTAGTGAAACAGGGGCTAGAGATACGCAGTATTTT.

The chain carries TRBV27 and TRBJ2-3; 9 positions match TRBD2. The germline V gene encodes CDR1 MNHEY and CDR2 SMNVEV (reference sequence). The CDR3 contains 17 residues. Trimming at V came to 1 base and at J to 3 bases, leaving 8 bases not matched to a gene. CDR3 coding DNA: TGTGCCAGCAGTTTATGGGTAGCGGGAGCTCGAACAGATACGCAGTATTTT. Translating gives CASSLWVAGARTDTQYF.

V gene TRBV28 combines with J gene TRBJ1-1; 7 bases agree with TRBD1. Germline V gene lookup returns CDR1 MDHEN and CDR2 SYDVKM. The CDR3 extends over 14 amino acids. The V and J ends lost 8 bases and 0 bases, in that order; junction bases with no gene match: 6. The CDR3 loop is CASGAGGLNTEAFF. The CDR3 DNA reads as TGTGCCAGCGGGGCAGGGGGTTTGAACACTGAAGCTTTCTTT. Combining the CDR3 with reference TRBV28 and TRBJ1-1 gives the whole variable domain DVKVTQSSRYLVKRTGEKVFLECVQDMDHENMFWYRQDPGLGLRLIYFSYDVKMKEKGDIPEGYSVSREKKERFSLILESASTNQTSMYLCASGAGGLNTEAFFGQGTRLTVV.

V gene TRBV27 combines with J gene TRBJ2-1; possibly TRBD2 for D (6 bases). Germline CDR1 reads MNHEY; CDR2 reads SMNVEV (reference sequence). The CDR3 has 15 residues. Trimming removed 4 bases from V and 1 base from J, with 11 bases in between. This chain's CDR3 is CASSWGLSSYNEQFF. CDR3 DNA: TGTGCCAGCAGTTGGGGACTTTCTTCCTACAATGAGCAGTTCTTC.

The chain combines TRBV2 with TRBJ1-4; 8 bases match TRBD1. The germline V gene encodes CDR1 SNHLY and CDR2 FYNNEI. The length of the CDR3 is 12 residues. J lost 7 bases, V lost 6 bases, and 1 base had no gene match. The CDR3 is CASSDRGEKLFF. The DNA of the CDR3 is TGTGCCAGCAGCGACAGGGGTGAAAAACTGTTTTTT.

The chain employs TRBV27 and TRBJ1-1, with D tentatively TRBD1 (5 bases). This CDR3 spans 14 amino acids. Germline assignment: CDR1 MNHEY and CDR2 SMNVEV (reference sequence). V was cut by 10 bases and J by 4 bases, with 19 bases left in between. This CDR3 is CATAIGGFGTEAFF. In DNA, the CDR3 is TGTGCCACCGCGATCGGGGGGTTTGGCACTGAAGCTTTCTTT.

This clone was detected only once. This rearrangement joins TRBV7-3 to TRBJ2-3; 8 positions agree with TRBD2. This CDR3 has 14 residues. The germline gives CDR1 SGHTA, CDR2 FQGTGA. Trimming cost V 4 bases and J 5 bases; bases outside gene matches: 5. The DNA of the CDR3 is TGTGCCAGCAGCTACCTCGCGGGAGGAGATACGCAGTATTTT. This sequence encodes CASSYLAGGDTQYF.

J is TRBJ1-5 and V is TRBV27; D possibly corresponds to TRBD1 (6 bases). The ends were cut back, 2 bases at V and 2 bases at J, with 13 bases in the middle. The length of the CDR3 is 16 residues. CDR1 MNHEY and CDR2 SMNVEV come from the germline V gene (reference sequence). The CDR3 sequence is CASSLLRGEGNQPQHF. In DNA, the CDR3 is TGTGCCAGCAGTTTACTCAGGGGAGAGGGCAATCAGCCCCAGCATTTT.

The chain employs TRBV7-3 and TRBJ2-1; 7 bases agree with TRBD2. With 5 bases clipped from V and 5 bases from J, the junction kept 3 bases outside the gene matches. This CDR3 has 13 residues. Germline lookup yields CDR1 SGHTA and CDR2 FQGTGA. The CDR3 nucleotides are TGTGCCAGCAGCATAGGGAGGGACAATGAGCAGTTCTTC. This sequence encodes CASSIGRDNEQFF.

The chain carries TRBV9 and TRBJ1-3; 8 nucleotides match TRBD1. The junction had 3 bases not matched to a gene; V was cut back by 3 bases and J by 4 bases. In germline, CDR1 is SGDLS, CDR2 YYNGEE. The CDR3 extends over 14 amino acids. The CDR3, as DNA: TGTGCCAGCAGCGACCGGGACAGGGGAAACACCATATATTTT. As protein: CASSDRDRGNTIYF.

This clone was recorded once. This chain connects TRBV30 to TRBJ1-5; D perhaps matches TRBD1 (5 bases). Per the germline V gene, CDR1 is GTSNPN and CDR2 is SVGIG (reference sequence). The V gene lost 7 bases and the J gene lost 5 bases, with 15 bases spanning the gap. The CDR3 runs 13 residues. The CDR3 is CASGTGVYQPQHF. CDR3 DNA sequence: TGTGCCTCCGGGACGGGGGTCTATCAGCCCCAGCATTTT. The full variable domain, with the rest looked up from reference TRBV30 and TRBJ1-5, is SQTIHQWPATLVQPVGSPLSLECTVEGTSNPNLYWYRQAAGRGLQLLFYSVGIGQISSEVPQNLSASRPQDRQFILSSKKLLLSDSGFYLCASGTGVYQPQHFGDGTRLSIL.

This clone was seen once. V gene TRBV2 combines with J gene TRBJ1-1; 7 nucleotides align to TRBD1. With V trimmed by 5 bases and J by 5 bases, 17 bases remained unmatched. CDR3 length: 17 amino acids. CDR1 and CDR2 (germline): SNHLY, FYNNEI. CDR3 amino acids: CASSLSARPTGQTEAFF. In DNA form, the CDR3 reads TGTGCCAGCAGTCTAAGCGCTAGGCCGACAGGGCAAACTGAAGCTTTCTTT.

This sequence joins TRBV19 and TRBJ2-7; no reliable D call. The length of the CDR3 is 13 residues. CDR1 and CDR2 from the germline V gene are LNHDA and SQIVND (reference sequence). V lost 8 bases and J 5 bases, leaving 16 bases between the germline ends. CDR3 protein: CASGSSTPHEQYF. The CDR3 DNA sequence: TGTGCCAGTGGTTCCTCTACCCCCCACGAGCAGTACTTC.

On this clone: Relative to the germline gene, one junction end is altered; a read error may explain this. The chain employs TRBV7-7 and TRBJ2-7; unclear D gene. In germline, CDR1 is SSHAT, CDR2 FNYEAQ (reference sequence). The CDR3 covers 14 residues. CDR3 bases: TGTGCTAGCAGCCCCAATTCCCCTAGCTACGAGCAGTACTTC. This translates into CASSPNSPSYEQYF.

This chain connects TRBV27 to TRBJ1-1; D is unresolved. Trimming cost V 6 bases and J 5 bases, with 7 bases left between them. There are 11 residues in the CDR3. The V gene's germline CDR1 is MNHEY and CDR2 SMNVEV (reference sequence). The DNA of the CDR3 is TGTGCCAGCAGCTCTATAACTGAAGCTTTCTTT. Amino acid sequence: CASSSITEAFF.

The chain links TRBV9 to TRBJ2-7, with D unresolved. The germline gives CDR1 SGDLS, CDR2 YYNGEE. The CDR3 extends over 15 amino acids. V shed 0 bases and J shed 2 bases, with 12 bases lying between them. Written as DNA, the CDR3 is TGTGCCAGCAGCGTAGCCAACGGCCTAGCCTACGAGCAGTACTTC. Its translation: CASSVANGLAYEQYF.